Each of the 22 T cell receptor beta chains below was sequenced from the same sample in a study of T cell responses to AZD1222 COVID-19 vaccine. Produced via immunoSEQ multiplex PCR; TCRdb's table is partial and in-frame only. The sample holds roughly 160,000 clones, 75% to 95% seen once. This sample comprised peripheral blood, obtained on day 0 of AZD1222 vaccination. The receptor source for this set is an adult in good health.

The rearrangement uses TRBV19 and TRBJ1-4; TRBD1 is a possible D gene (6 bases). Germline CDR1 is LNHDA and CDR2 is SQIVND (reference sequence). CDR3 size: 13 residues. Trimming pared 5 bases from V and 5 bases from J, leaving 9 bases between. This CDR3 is CASSHRVNEKLFF. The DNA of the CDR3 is TGTGCCAGTAGTCACAGGGTCAATGAAAAACTGTTTTTT.

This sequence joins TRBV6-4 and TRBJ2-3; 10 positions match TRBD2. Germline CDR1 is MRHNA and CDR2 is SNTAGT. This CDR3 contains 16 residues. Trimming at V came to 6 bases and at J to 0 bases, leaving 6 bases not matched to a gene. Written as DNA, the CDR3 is TGTGCCAGCAGCCTAACTAGCGGGGCTAGCACAGATACGCAGTATTTT. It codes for CASSLTSGASTDTQYF.

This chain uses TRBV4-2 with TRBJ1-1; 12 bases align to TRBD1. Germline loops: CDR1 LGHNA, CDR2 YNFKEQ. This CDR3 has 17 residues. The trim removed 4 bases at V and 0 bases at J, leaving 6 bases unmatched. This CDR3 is CASSPRDRGPVNTEAFF. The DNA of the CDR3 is TGTGCCAGCAGCCCTCGGGACAGGGGGCCCGTGAACACTGAAGCTTTCTTT.

In nucleotides, the CDR3 is TGCGCCAGCGGGACAGAGACGAGGTATGGCTACACCTTC. Protein: CASGTETRYGYTF. The chain is built from TRBV5-1 and TRBJ1-2, with TRBD1 matching over 7 bases. Germline CDR1 reads SGHRS; CDR2 reads YFSETQ. With 7 bases clipped from V and 5 bases from J, the junction kept 8 bases outside the gene matches. The CDR3 runs 13 residues.

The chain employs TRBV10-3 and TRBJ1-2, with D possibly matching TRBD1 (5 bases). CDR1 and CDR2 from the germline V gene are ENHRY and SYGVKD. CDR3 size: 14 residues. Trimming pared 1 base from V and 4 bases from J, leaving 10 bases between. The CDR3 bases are TGTGCCATCAGTGAGTTGGCAGGGAGCTATGGCTACACCTTC. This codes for CAISELAGSYGYTF.

CDR3 nucleotide sequence: TGTGCCAGCAGCCAAGAAGGGACCGCTGGCTACACCTTC. The encoded protein is CASSQEGTAGYTF. The chain employs TRBV3-1 (or the pseudogene TRBV3-2) and TRBJ1-2; D is perhaps TRBD1 (5 bases). The V and J ends lost 0 bases and 7 bases respectively, with 9 bases between them. The CDR3 runs to 13 residues. In germline, CDR1 is LGHDT, CDR2 YNNKEL (reference sequence).

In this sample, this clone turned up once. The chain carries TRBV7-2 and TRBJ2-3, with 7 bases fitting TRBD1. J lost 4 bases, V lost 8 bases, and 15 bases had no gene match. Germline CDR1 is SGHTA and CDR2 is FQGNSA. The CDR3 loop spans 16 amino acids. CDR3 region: CASSPTTGLFADTQYF. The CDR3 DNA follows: TGTGCCAGCTCGCCGACGACAGGGCTGTTTGCAGATACGCAGTATTTT. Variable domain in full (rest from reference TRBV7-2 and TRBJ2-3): GAGVSQSPSNKVTEKGKDVELRCDPISGHTALYWYRQSLGQGLEFLIYFQGNSAPDKSGLPSDRFSAERTGGSVSTLTIQRTQQEDSAVYLCASSPTTGLFADTQYFGPGTRLTVL.

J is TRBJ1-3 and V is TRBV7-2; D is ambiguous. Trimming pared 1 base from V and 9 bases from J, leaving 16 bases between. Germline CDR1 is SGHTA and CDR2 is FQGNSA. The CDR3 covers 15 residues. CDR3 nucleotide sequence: TGTGCCAGCAGCTTAGGTGCAGGCCAGGAAAGCACCATATATTTT. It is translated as CASSLGAGQESTIYF.

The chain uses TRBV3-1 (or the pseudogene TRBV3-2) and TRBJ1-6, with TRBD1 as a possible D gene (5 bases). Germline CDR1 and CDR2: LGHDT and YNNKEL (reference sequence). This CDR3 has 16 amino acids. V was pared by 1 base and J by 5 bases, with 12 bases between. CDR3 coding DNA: TGTGCCAGCAGCCAAGTTAAGGGGTTAAATAATTCACCCCTCCACTTT. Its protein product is CASSQVKGLNNSPLHF.

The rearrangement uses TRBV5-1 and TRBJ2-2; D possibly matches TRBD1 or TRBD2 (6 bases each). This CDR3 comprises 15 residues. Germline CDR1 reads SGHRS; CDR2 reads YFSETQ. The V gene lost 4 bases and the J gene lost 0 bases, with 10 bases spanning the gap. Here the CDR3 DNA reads TGCGCCAGCAGCCGGGGGACAACGAACACCGGGGAGCTGTTTTTT. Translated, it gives CASSRGTTNTGELFF.

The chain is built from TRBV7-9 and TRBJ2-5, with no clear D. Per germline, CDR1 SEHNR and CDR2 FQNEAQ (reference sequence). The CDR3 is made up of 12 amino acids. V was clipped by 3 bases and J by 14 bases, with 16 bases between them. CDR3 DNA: TGTGCCAGCAGCTTTGGGGAACACCCTTTATACTTC. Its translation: CASSFGEHPLYF.

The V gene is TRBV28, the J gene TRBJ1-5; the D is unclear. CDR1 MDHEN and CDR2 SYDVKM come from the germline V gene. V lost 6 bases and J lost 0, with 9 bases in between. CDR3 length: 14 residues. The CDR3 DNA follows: TGTGCCAGCAGGCCATATTATAGCAATCAGCCCCAGCATTTT. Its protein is CASRPYYSNQPQHF.

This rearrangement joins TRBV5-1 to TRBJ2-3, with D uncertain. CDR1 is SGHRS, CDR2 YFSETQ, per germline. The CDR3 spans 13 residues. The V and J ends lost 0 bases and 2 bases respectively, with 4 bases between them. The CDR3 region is CASSLEITDTQYF. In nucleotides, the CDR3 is TGCGCCAGCAGCTTGGAGATCACAGATACGCAGTATTTT.

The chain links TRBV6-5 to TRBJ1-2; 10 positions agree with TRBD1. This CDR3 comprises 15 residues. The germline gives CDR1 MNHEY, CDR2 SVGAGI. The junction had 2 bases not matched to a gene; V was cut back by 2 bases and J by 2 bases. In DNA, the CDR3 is TGTGCCAGCAGTTACCGGGGACAGGGGAACTATGGCTACACCTTC. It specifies CASSYRGQGNYGYTF.

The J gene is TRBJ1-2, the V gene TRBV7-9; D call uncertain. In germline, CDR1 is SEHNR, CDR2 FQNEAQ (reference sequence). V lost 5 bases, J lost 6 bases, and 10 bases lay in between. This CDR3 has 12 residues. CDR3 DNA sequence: TGTGCCAGCAGCCGCCAGGTAGATGGCTACACCTTC. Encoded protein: CASSRQVDGYTF.

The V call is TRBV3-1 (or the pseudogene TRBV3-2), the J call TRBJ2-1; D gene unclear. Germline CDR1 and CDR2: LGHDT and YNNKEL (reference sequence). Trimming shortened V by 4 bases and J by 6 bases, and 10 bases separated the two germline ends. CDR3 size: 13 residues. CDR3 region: CASSRLDSNEQFF. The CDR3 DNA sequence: TGTGCCAGCAGCCGACTCGATAGCAATGAGCAGTTCTTC.

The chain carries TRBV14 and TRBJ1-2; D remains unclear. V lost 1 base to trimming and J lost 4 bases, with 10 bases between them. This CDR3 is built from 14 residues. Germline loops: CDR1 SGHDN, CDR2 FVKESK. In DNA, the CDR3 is TGTGCCAGCAGCCAAGCATCCTGGTTCTATGGCTACACCTTC. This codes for CASSQASWFYGYTF.

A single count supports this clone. CDR3 sequence reads: CASTGQGAGGELFF. DNA for the CDR3: TGCGCCAGTACAGGACAGGGGGCGGGCGGGGAGCTGTTTTTT. This chain links TRBV4-1 with TRBJ2-2; TRBD1 agrees at 11 bases. Trimming at V came to 9 bases and at J to 7 bases, leaving 7 bases not matched to a gene. From germline, CDR1 is MGHRA and CDR2 YSYEKL. CDR3 size: 14 residues.

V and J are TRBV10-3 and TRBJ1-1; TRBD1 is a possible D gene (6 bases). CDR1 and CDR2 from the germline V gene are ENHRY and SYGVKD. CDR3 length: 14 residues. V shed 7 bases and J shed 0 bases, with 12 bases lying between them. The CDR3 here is CAINLDRLNTEAFF. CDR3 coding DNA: TGTGCCATCAACCTAGACAGGTTGAACACTGAAGCTTTCTTT.

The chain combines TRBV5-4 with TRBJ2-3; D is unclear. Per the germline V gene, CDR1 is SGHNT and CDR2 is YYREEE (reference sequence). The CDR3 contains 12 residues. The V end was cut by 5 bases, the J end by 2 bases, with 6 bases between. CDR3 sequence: CASSFDTDTQYF. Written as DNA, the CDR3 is TGTGCCAGCAGTTTCGACACAGATACGCAGTATTTT.

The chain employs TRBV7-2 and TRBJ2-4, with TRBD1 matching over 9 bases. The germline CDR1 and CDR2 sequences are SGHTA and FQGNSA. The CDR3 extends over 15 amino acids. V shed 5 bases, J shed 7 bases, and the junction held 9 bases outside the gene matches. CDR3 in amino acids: CASSPIRGQGNIQYF. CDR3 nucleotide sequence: TGTGCCAGCAGCCCCATACGAGGACAGGGGAACATTCAGTACTTC.

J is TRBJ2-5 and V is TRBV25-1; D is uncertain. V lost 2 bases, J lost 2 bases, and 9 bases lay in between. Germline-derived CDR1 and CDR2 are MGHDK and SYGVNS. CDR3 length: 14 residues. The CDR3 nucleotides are TGTGCCAGCAGTGAAGAGAACAGTCAAGAGACCCAGTACTTC. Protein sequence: CASSEENSQETQYF.